Sequencing of this TCR beta chain was carried out in a study of cytomegalovirus exposure and HLA in healthy donors. The V end lost 5 bases, the J end lost 4 bases, and 9 bases lay between the germline ends. CDR1 and CDR2 from the germline V gene are SEHNR and FQNEAQ (reference sequence). The CDR3 length is 12 residues. Points from the study as a whole: In terms of immune exposure information, only CMV serostatus was available. The study labeled 150 or so TCR beta chains cytomegalovirus-associated. What a later analysis showed was that several of the most significant clusters appeared linked to common viral pathogens.

With regard to this clone: Its antigen is not known.

The study ran its PCR with 60 Vbeta and 13 Jbeta primers. The assay was immunoSEQ multiplex PCR, and TCRdb's table has in-frame clones only and misses some. The data hold 150,000 to 200,000 clones, with 65% to 80% observed a single time. V is TRBV7-9 and J is TRBJ2-7; D gene uncertain. Sequencing used PBMCs. The clonotype comes from a woman in her forties in good health and CMV-seropositive. Here the CDR3 reads CASSTEEYEQYF. The CDR3 bases are TGTGCCAGCAGCACTGAGGAATACGAGCAGTACTTC. Full variable domain (remainder filled in from reference TRBV7-9 and TRBJ2-7): DTGVSQNPRHKITKRGQNVTFRCDPISEHNRLYWYRQTLGQGPEFLTYFQNEAQLEKSRLLSDRFSAERPKGSFSTLEIQRTEQGDSAMYLCASSTEEYEQYFGPGTRLTVT.